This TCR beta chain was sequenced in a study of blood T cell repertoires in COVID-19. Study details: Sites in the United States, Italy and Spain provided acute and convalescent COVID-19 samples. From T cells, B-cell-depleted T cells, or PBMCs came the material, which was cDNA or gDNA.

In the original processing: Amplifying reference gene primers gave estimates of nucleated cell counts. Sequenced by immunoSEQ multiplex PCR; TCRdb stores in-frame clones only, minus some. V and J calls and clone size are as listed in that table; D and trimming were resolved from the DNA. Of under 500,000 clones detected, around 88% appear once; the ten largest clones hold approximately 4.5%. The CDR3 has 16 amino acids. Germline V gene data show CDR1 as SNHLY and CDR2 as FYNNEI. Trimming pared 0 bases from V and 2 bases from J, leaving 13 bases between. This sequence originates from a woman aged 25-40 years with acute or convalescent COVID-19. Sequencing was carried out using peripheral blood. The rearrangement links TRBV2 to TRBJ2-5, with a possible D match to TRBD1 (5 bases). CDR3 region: CASSEALGALQETQYF. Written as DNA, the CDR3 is TGTGCCAGCAGTGAAGCATTAGGGGCGTTACAAGAGACCCAGTACTTC. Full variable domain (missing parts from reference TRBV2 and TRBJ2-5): EPEVTQTPSHQVTQMGQEVILRCVPISNHLYFYWYRQILGQKVEFLVSFYNNEISEKSEIFDDQFSVERPDGSNFTLKIRSTKLEDSAMYFCASSEALGALQETQYFGPGTRLLVL.